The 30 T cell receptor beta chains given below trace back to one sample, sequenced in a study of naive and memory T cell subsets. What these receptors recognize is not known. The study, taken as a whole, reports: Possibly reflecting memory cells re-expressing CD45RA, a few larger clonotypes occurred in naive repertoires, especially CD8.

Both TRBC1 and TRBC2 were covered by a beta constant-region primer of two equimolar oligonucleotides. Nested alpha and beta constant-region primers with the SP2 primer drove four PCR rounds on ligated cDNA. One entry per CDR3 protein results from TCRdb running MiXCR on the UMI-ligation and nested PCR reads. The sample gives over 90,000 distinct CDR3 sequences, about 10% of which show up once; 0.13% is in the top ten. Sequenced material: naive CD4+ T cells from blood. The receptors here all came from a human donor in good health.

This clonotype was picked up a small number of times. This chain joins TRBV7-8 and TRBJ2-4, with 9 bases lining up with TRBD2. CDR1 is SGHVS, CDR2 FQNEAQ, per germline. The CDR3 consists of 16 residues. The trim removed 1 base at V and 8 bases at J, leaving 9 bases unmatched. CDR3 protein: CASSLGGTSPPHIQYF. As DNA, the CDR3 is TGTGCCAGCAGCTTAGGGGGGACTAGCCCTCCCCACATTCAGTACTTC.

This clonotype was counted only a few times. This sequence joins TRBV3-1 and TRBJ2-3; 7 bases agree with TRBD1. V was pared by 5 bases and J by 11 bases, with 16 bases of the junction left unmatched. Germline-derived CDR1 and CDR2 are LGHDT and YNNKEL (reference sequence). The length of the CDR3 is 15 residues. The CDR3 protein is CASSWMRPRDSVQYF. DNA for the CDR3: TGTGCCAGCAGCTGGATGCGCCCCCGGGACAGTGTGCAGTATTTT.

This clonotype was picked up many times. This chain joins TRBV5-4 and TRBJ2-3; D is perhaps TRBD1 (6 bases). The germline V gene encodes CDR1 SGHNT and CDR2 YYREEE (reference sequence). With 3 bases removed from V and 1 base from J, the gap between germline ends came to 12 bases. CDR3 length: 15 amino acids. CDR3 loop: CASSSVGQRTDTQYF. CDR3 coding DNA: TGTGCCAGCAGCTCCGTAGGACAGCGCACAGATACGCAGTATTTT. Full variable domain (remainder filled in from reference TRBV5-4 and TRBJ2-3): ETGVTQSPTHLIKTRGQQVTLRCSSQSGHNTVSWYQQALGQGPQFIFQYYREEENGRGNFPPRFSGLQFPNYSSELNVNALELDDSALYLCASSSVGQRTDTQYFGPGTRLTVL.

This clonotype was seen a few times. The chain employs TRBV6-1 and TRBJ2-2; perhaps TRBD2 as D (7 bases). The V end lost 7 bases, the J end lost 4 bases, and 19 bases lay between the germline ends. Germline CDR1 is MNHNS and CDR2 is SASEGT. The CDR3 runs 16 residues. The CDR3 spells CASTWTGGAGTGELFF. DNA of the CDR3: TGTGCCAGCACCTGGACGGGGGGCGCGGGCACCGGGGAGCTGTTTTTT.

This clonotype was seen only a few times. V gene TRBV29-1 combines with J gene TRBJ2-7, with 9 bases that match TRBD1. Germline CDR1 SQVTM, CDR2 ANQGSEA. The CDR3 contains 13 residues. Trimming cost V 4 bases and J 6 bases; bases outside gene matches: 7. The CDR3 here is CSVVGTGLAEQYF. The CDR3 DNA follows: TGCAGCGTTGTTGGGACAGGGTTGGCCGAGCAGTACTTC.

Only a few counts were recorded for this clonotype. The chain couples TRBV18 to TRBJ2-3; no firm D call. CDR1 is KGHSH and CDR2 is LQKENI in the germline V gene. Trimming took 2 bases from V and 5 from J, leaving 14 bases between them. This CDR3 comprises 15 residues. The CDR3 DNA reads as TGTGCCAGCTCACCAGAGGCAATCAAAGAAGATACGCAGTATTTT. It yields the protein CASSPEAIKEDTQYF.

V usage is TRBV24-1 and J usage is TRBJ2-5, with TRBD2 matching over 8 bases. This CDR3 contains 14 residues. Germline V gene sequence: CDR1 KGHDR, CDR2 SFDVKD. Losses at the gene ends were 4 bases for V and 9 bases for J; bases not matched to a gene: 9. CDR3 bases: TGTGCCACCAGTGACCTCCAGCGGGAGTTGCCCCAGTACTTC. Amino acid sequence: CATSDLQRELPQYF.

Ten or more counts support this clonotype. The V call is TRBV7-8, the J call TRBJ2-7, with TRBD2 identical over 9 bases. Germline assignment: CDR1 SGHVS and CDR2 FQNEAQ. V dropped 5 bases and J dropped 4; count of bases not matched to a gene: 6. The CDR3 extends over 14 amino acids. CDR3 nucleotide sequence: TGTGCCAGCAGCCAGGCGGGAGGGGGTTACGAGCAGTACTTC. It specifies CASSQAGGGYEQYF.

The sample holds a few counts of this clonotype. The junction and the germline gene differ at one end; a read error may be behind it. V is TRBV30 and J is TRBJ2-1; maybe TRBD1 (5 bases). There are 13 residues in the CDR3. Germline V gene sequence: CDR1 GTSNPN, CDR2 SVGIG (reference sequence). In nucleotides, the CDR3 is TGTGCCTGGAGAAACAACAGGTACAGTGAGCAGTTCTTC. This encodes CAWRNNRYSEQFF.

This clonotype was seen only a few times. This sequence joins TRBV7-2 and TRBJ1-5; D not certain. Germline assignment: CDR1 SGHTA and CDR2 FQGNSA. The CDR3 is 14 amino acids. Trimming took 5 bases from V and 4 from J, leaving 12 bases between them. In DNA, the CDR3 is TGTGCCAGCAGCAGTGGGCAGGAAAATCAGCCCCAGCATTTT. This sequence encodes CASSSGQENQPQHF.

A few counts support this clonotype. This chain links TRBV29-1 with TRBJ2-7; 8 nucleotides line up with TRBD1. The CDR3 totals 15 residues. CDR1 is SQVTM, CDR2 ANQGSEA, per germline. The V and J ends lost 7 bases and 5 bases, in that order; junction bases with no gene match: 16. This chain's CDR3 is CSAPRGGQGPHEQYF. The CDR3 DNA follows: TGCAGCGCCCCCCGGGGTGGACAGGGCCCCCACGAGCAGTACTTC.

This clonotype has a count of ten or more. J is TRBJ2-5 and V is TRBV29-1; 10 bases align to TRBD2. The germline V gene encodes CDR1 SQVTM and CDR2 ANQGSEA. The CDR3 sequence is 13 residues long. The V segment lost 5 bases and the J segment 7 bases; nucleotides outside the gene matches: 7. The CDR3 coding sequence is TGCAGCGTTCCCGGCGAGCGGGAGGGGACCCAGTACTTC. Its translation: CSVPGEREGTQYF.

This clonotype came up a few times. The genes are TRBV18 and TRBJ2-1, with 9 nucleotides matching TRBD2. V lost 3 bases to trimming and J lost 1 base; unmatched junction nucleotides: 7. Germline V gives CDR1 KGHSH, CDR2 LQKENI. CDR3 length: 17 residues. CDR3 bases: TGTGCCAGCTCACCCACAGCGGGGGGACTTTCCTACAATGAGCAGTTCTTC. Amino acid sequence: CASSPTAGGLSYNEQFF.

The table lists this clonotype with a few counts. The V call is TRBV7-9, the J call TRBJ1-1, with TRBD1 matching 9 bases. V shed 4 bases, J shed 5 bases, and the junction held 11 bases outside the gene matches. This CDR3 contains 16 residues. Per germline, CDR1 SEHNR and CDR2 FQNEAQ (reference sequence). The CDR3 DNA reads TGTGCCAGCAGCTCTACCGGGACAGGGAAGACTACTGAAGCTTTCTTT. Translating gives CASSSTGTGKTTEAFF.

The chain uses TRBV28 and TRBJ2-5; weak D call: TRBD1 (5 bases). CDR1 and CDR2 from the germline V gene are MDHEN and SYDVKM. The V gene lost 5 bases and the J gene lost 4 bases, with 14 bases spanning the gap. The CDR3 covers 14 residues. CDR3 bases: TGTGCCAGCAGTCCCCAGGGCCAGGGAGAGACCCAGTACTTC. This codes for CASSPQGQGETQYF.

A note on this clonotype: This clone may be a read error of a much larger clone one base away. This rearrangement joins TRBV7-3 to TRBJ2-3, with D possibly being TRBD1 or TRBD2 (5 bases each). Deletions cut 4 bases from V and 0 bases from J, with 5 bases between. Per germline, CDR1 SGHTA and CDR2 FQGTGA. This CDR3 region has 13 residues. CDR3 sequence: CASSWGSTDTQYF. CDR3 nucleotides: TGTGCCAGCAGCTGGGGGAGCACAGATACGCAGTATTTT. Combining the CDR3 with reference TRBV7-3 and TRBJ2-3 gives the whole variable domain GAGVSQTPSNKVTEKGKYVELRCDPISGHTALYWYRQSLGQGPEFLIYFQGTGAADDSGLPNDRFFAVRPEGSVSTLKIQRTERGDSAVYLCASSWGSTDTQYFGPGTRLTVL.

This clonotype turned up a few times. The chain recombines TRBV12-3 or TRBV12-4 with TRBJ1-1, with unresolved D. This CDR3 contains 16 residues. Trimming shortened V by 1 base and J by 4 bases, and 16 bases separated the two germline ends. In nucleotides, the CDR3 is TGTGCCAGCAGTTTAGGGAGTAGTAAGGTAATCACTGAAGCTTTCTTT. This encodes CASSLGSSKVITEAFF.

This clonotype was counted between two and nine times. The chain's CDR3 is CSARTRGGFATGELFF. In nucleotides, the CDR3 is TGCAGTGCTAGAACTCGGGGGGGCTTTGCCACCGGGGAGCTGTTTTTT. This chain connects TRBV20-1 to TRBJ2-2; 8 bases align to TRBD2. Germline V gives CDR1 DFQATT, CDR2 SNEGSKA (reference sequence). V trimming: 2 bases; J trimming: 4 bases; junction bases outside the gene matches: 9. The length of the CDR3 is 16 residues.

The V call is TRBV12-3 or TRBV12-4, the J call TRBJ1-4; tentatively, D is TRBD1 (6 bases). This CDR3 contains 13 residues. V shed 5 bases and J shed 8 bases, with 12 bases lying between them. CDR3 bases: TGTGCCAGCAGTCCCCCAGGGGCGGAAAAACTGTTTTTT. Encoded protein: CASSPPGAEKLFF.

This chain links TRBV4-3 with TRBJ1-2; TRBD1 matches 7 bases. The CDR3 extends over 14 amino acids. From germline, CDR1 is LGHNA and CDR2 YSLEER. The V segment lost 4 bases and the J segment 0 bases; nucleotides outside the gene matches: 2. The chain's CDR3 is CASSRDRSNYGYTF. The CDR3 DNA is TGCGCCAGCAGCCGGGACAGATCTAACTATGGCTACACCTTC.

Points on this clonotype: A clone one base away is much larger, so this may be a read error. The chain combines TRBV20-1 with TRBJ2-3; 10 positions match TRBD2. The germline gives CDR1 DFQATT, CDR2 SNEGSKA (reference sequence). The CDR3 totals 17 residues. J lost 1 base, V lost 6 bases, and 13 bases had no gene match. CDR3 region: CSALEREGALGTDTQYF. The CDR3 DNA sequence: TGCAGTGCCCTTGAGCGGGAGGGGGCTTTGGGCACAGATACGCAGTATTTT.

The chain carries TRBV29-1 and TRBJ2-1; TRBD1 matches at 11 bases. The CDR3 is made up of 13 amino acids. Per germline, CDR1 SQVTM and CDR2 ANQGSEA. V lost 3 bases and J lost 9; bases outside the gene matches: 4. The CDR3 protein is CSVDRTGGSEQFF. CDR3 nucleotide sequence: TGCAGCGTTGACAGGACAGGGGGCTCTGAGCAGTTCTTC.

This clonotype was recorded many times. The chain's CDR3 is CASRSLAHNEQFF. In nucleotides, the CDR3 is TGTGCCAGCAGATCCCTAGCGCACAATGAGCAGTTCTTC. The chain has TRBV11-2 and TRBJ2-1; a weak D match, TRBD2 (6 bases). Trimming left V 6 bases short and J 5 bases short, with 11 bases between. The CDR3 spans 13 residues. Per the germline V gene, CDR1 is SGHAT and CDR2 is FQNNGV.

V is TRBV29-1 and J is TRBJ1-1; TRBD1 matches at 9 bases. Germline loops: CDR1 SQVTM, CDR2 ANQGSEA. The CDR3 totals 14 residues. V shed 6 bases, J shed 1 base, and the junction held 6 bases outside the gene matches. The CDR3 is CSVLQGAPNTEAFF. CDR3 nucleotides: TGCAGCGTCCTACAGGGGGCCCCGAACACTGAAGCTTTCTTT.

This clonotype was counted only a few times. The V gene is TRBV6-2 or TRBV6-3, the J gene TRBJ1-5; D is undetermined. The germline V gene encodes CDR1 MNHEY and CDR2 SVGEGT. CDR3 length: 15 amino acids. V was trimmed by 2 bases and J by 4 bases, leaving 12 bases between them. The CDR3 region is CASSYDIRINQPQHF. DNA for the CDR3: TGTGCCAGCAGTTACGATATCCGTATTAATCAGCCCCAGCATTTT.

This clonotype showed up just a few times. The CDR3 loop is CASSSERGFSYEQYF. As DNA, the CDR3 is TGCGCCAGCAGCTCCGAGCGGGGGTTCTCCTACGAGCAGTACTTC. J is TRBJ2-7 and V is TRBV5-1; 8 positions match TRBD2. Germline lookup yields CDR1 SGHRS and CDR2 YFSETQ. V lost 3 bases to trimming and J lost 0 bases; unmatched junction nucleotides: 5. This CDR3 is 15 amino acids long.

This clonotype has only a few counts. CDR3 sequence reads: CASSFKPGSETQYF. CDR3 sequence (DNA): TGTGCCAGCAGCTTCAAACCAGGGTCGGAGACCCAGTACTTC. The chain is built from TRBV7-2 and TRBJ2-5; D perhaps matches TRBD1 (5 bases). V gave up 3 bases and J gave up 5 bases, with 13 bases separating them. Germline V gene sequence: CDR1 SGHTA, CDR2 FQGNSA. The CDR3 is made up of 14 amino acids. The full variable domain, with the rest looked up from reference TRBV7-2 and TRBJ2-5, is GAGVSQSPSNKVTEKGKDVELRCDPISGHTALYWYRQSLGQGLEFLIYFQGNSAPDKSGLPSDRFSAERTGGSVSTLTIQRTQQEDSAVYLCASSFKPGSETQYFGPGTRLLVL.

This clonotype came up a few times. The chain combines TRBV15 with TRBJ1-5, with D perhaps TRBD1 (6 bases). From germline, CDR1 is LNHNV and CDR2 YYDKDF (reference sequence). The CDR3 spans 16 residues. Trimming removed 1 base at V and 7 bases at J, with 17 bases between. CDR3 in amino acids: CATSRVDLGAGQPQHF. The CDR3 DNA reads TGTGCCACCAGCAGAGTTGACTTGGGGGCAGGACAGCCCCAGCATTTT.

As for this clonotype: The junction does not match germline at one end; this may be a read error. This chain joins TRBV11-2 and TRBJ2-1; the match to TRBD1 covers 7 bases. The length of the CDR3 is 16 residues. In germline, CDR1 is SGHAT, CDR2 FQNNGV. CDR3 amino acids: CASSLVWDSSYNKQFF. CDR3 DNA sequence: TGTGCCAGCAGCTTAGTCTGGGACAGCTCCTACAATAAGCAGTTCTTC.

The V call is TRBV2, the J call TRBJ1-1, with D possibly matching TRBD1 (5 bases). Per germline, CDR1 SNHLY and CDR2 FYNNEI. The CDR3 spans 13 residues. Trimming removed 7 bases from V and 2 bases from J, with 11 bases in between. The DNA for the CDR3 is TGTGCCAGCAACGGACACCATAACACTGAAGCTTTCTTT. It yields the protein CASNGHHNTEAFF.